Each of the 18 T cell receptor beta chains below was sequenced from the same sample in a study of neurological immune-mediated disorders. TCRdb re-called the 5' RACE reads with MiXCR, one entry per CDR3 protein. Of approximately 50,000 distinct CDR3 sequences listed, approximately 8.4% are singletons. Noted time point: longitudinal time-point 3. Material for sequencing was PBMCs. These receptors were collected from a woman aged 40 to 50 in good health.

Within the sample, this clonotype is medium-sized. J is TRBJ2-1 and V is TRBV6-5; possibly TRBD1 or TRBD2 for D (5 bases each). The length of the CDR3 is 15 residues. Germline CDR1 reads MNHEY; CDR2 reads SVGAGI. Trimming took off 2 bases at V and 5 bases at J, with 13 bases between the two ends. The chain's CDR3 is CASSYGDLPHNEQFF. The CDR3 DNA sequence: TGTGCCAGCAGTTACGGGGACCTACCCCACAATGAGCAGTTCTTC.

This clonotype was counted ten times or more. The chain carries TRBV7-2 and TRBJ2-7, with D possibly called TRBD1 or TRBD2 (6 bases each). CDR3 length: 14 residues. V lost 3 bases to trimming and J lost 4 bases, with 13 bases between them. Germline CDR1 and CDR2: SGHTA and FQGNSA. The CDR3 nucleotides are TGTGCCAGCAGCTTTAAGGGGGGAAGTTACGAGCAGTACTTC. Translating gives CASSFKGGSYEQYF.

This clonotype was recorded at least ten times. The chain carries TRBV2 and TRBJ1-5; D is possibly TRBD1 (6 bases). Germline lookup yields CDR1 SNHLY and CDR2 FYNNEI. The length of the CDR3 is 15 residues. Trimming took 6 bases from V and 0 from J, leaving 12 bases between them. CDR3 sequence: CASRETGVSNQPQHF. For the CDR3, the DNA is TGTGCCAGCAGGGAGACAGGAGTTAGCAATCAGCCCCAGCATTTT.

The chain has TRBV20-1 and TRBJ2-7; D uncertain. With 0 bases removed from V and 1 base from J, the gap between germline ends came to 7 bases. CDR3 length: 13 residues. The germline CDR1 and CDR2 sequences are DFQATT and SNEGSKA (reference sequence). The CDR3 spells CSARDFGSYEQYF. The DNA for the CDR3 is TGCAGTGCTAGAGATTTCGGTTCCTACGAGCAGTACTTC.

This clonotype was counted many times. The chain couples TRBV4-1 to TRBJ2-3, with TRBD1 identical over 7 bases. Trimming at V came to 2 bases and at J to 0 bases, leaving 8 bases not matched to a gene. This CDR3 is built from 17 residues. Germline V CDR1 and CDR2: MGHRA, YSYEKL. Here the CDR3 DNA reads TGCGCCAGCAGCCAAACCCAGACAGGGAGCAGCACAGATACGCAGTATTTT. Protein product: CASSQTQTGSSTDTQYF.

This clonotype was counted ten times or more. V gene TRBV20-1 combines with J gene TRBJ2-5, with 10 bases matching TRBD2. The V and J ends lost 3 bases and 1 base, in that order; junction bases with no gene match: 5. The CDR3 is 15 amino acids. CDR1 is DFQATT, CDR2 SNEGSKA, per germline (reference sequence). This chain's CDR3 is CSARLAGAPQETQYF. The CDR3 nucleotides are TGCAGTGCTAGGCTAGCGGGGGCCCCCCAAGAGACCCAGTACTTC.

This rearrangement joins TRBV7-9 to TRBJ1-1; TRBD1 agrees at 9 bases. The germline V gene encodes CDR1 SEHNR and CDR2 FQNEAQ (reference sequence). V gave up 6 bases and J gave up 7 bases; unmatched junction bases: 9. The CDR3 consists of 14 residues. In DNA form, the CDR3 reads TGTGCCAGCAGGGTTACACAGGGGGCCATTGAAGCTTTCTTT. This encodes CASRVTQGAIEAFF. The variable domain in full, with the rest retrieved from reference TRBV7-9 and TRBJ1-1, is DTGVSQNPRHKITKRGQNVTFRCDPISEHNRLYWYRQTLGQGPEFLTYFQNEAQLEKSRLLSDRFSAERPKGSFSTLEIQRTEQGDSAMYLCASRVTQGAIEAFFGQGTRLTVV.

The table lists this clonotype with many counts. The gene calls are TRBV4-2 and TRBJ2-3; weak D call: TRBD2 (5 bases). In germline, CDR1 is LGHNA, CDR2 YNFKEQ. The CDR3 covers 14 residues. Trimming left V 3 bases short and J 5 bases short, with 12 bases between. The CDR3 DNA reads TGTGCCAGCAGCCAGGGGAGACGGGTAGATACGCAGTATTTT. It codes for CASSQGRRVDTQYF.

This clonotype showed up just a few times. The chain couples TRBV5-1 to TRBJ1-1; weak D call: TRBD1 (5 bases). The CDR3 runs to 15 residues. Trimming pared 0 bases from V and 1 base from J, leaving 10 bases between. The germline V gene encodes CDR1 SGHRS and CDR2 YFSETQ. The DNA for the CDR3 is TGCGCCAGCAGCTTGGTCGGGGCACGGAACACTGAAGCTTTCTTT. This codes for CASSLVGARNTEAFF.

As to this clonotype: This could be a read error, since a much larger clone is one nucleotide away. This is likely a read error, given that the CDR3 carries no conserved phenylalanine or tryptophan at its end. This chain uses TRBV7-2 with TRBJ2-3; D ambiguous. The V end lost 5 bases, the J end lost 0 bases, and 6 bases lay between the germline ends. Looked up from germline, CDR1 is SGHTA and CDR2 is FQGNSA. The CDR3 extends over 13 amino acids. The chain's CDR3 is CASSRFSTDTQYS. The CDR3 coding sequence is TGTGCCAGCAGCCGTTTTAGCACAGATACGCAGTATTCT.

This clonotype was seen repeatedly, ten times or more. The chain couples TRBV5-1 to TRBJ2-5; D possibly corresponds to TRBD2 (6 bases). CDR1 and CDR2 (germline): SGHRS, YFSETQ. V was clipped by 3 bases and J by 2 bases, with 11 bases between them. This CDR3 comprises 14 residues. The CDR3 reads CASSSGDWQETQYF. CDR3 sequence (DNA): TGCGCCAGCAGCTCGGGGGACTGGCAAGAGACCCAGTACTTC.

This clonotype appeared many times. CDR3 nucleotides: TGTGCCAGCAGTGAAGCTGGGTATATCGAGCAGTACTTC. This translates into CASSEAGYIEQYF. This chain links TRBV25-1 with TRBJ2-7; D remains ambiguous. Per the germline V gene, CDR1 is MGHDK and CDR2 is SYGVNS. V lost 2 bases and J lost 6, with 11 bases in between. This CDR3 is built from 13 residues.

The sample holds many counts of this clonotype. The J gene is TRBJ2-5, the V gene TRBV18; TRBD2 aligns across 9 bases. This CDR3 has 15 amino acids. The germline CDR1 and CDR2 sequences are KGHSH and LQKENI. Trimming removed 4 bases from V and 5 bases from J; junction bases left unmatched: 8. CDR3 sequence reads: CASSRPGLASETQYF. CDR3 sequence (DNA): TGTGCCAGCTCACGACCGGGACTAGCTTCGGAGACCCAGTACTTC.

This clonotype was counted at least ten times. The chain combines TRBV7-2 with TRBJ2-1, with 8 bases fitting TRBD1. The CDR3 is made up of 16 amino acids. The V segment lost 3 bases and the J segment 4 bases; nucleotides outside the gene matches: 8. Germline loops: CDR1 SGHTA, CDR2 FQGNSA. DNA of the CDR3: TGTGCCAGCAGCTTCGATGGGACAGGCCCTTACAATGAGCAGTTCTTC. It specifies CASSFDGTGPYNEQFF.

This clonotype was counted at least ten times. The chain employs TRBV20-1 and TRBJ2-1; D is possibly TRBD2 (6 bases). The V end lost 3 bases, the J end lost 8 bases, and 20 bases lay between the germline ends. CDR3 length: 15 amino acids. Germline CDR1 is DFQATT and CDR2 is SNEGSKA (reference sequence). The CDR3 sequence is CSASLAEDLFDEQFF. The DNA of the CDR3 is TGCAGTGCTAGTTTAGCGGAGGACTTGTTCGATGAGCAGTTCTTC.

In its sample, this clonotype was seen many times. The CDR3 reads CASSSNRPWREQYF. The CDR3 DNA reads as TGCGCCAGCAGCTCGAACAGGCCCTGGCGCGAGCAGTACTTC. The chain joins TRBV5-1 to TRBJ2-7, with D maybe TRBD1 (5 bases). This CDR3 is built from 14 residues. Germline assignment: CDR1 SGHRS and CDR2 YFSETQ. V lost 3 bases and J 6 bases, leaving 16 bases between the germline ends.

This clonotype was found many times. The chain recombines TRBV12-3 or TRBV12-4 with TRBJ2-7, with 10 bases that match TRBD1. With 4 bases clipped from V and 2 bases from J, the junction kept 5 bases outside the gene matches. This CDR3 has 15 amino acids. The CDR3 coding sequence is TGTGCCAGCAGTTCCTGGACAGGGGGGACCTACGAGCAGTACTTC. Translating it yields CASSSWTGGTYEQYF.

This clonotype has ten or more counts. The rearrangement links TRBV4-2 to TRBJ2-3, with 11 bases matching TRBD2. Trimming cost V 4 bases and J 4 bases; bases outside gene matches: 4. The CDR3 runs to 15 residues. Germline V gene data show CDR1 as LGHNA and CDR2 as YNFKEQ. The CDR3 spells CASSRLAGGSDTQYF. The CDR3 DNA sequence: TGTGCCAGCAGCCGCCTAGCGGGGGGTTCAGATACGCAGTATTTT.